Below, one T cell receptor beta chain is given with its context. Its antigen is unidentified. TCRdb re-called the reads with MiXCR, one entry per CDR3 protein. This sample has some 54,000 distinct CDR3 sequences; around 20% occur once, and the top ten carry about four fifths. This specimen belongs to a study of T cell repertoires in cytomegalovirus infection. Study as a whole: Well-studied HLA-B-restricted epitopes and recently identified HLA-C-restricted epitopes of CMV were both used in the study. A matching HLA type, together with CMV infection, was signaled by public TCR beta signatures.

The CDR3 has 13 residues. Trimming stripped 6 bases from V and 5 bases from J, with 15 bases between. Looked up from germline, CDR1 is SGHNT and CDR2 is YYREEE (reference sequence). This specimen was CD8+ T cells from cultured PBMCs, taken from culture after CMV antigen stimulation. This chain uses TRBV5-4 with TRBJ2-7; unclear D gene. The receptor was isolated from a human donor in good health (CMV status not recorded). Some clones in this sample may be carry-over from other donors' samples. CDR3: CASTPGVLHEQYF. For the CDR3, the DNA is TGTGCCAGCACCCCTGGGGTTCTCCACGAGCAGTACTTC.